This TCR beta chain is from a study of blood T cells in healthy people across ages. A J-beta primer mix and a sample-barcoded 5' primer were used in a second PCR of roughly 7 to 12 cycles. TCRdb passed the 5' RACE reads through MiXCR, listing each CDR3 protein once. There are approximately 900,000 distinct CDR3 sequences in the sample; almost 30% occur only once, and about 10% lies in the top ten. Trimming stripped 0 bases from V and 6 bases from J, with 14 bases between. CDR1 and CDR2 from the germline V gene are DFQATT and SNEGSKA (reference sequence). The CDR3 covers 14 residues. A further study also used this sample, focusing on T cells of mothers and their children. That source reports: A few mothers and their six children, all healthy Caucasians, donated.

Source material: blood. The chain uses TRBV20-1 and TRBJ1-1; possibly TRBD1 for D (6 bases). The origin of this receptor is a woman aged 35 to 49 in good health. Here the CDR3 DNA reads TGCAGTGCTAGAGATCGGACAGAGGTCGCTGAAGCTTTCTTT. Translation gives CSARDRTEVAEAFF.